This record covers a single TCR beta chain. Its antigen is currently unknown. This sample stems from a study of fetal regulatory T cell absence and autoimmunity. This was a survey-level run. TCRdb's copy holds only in-frame clones and misses some; the assay was immunoSEQ multiplex PCR. The data contain 95,000 or so clones, about three quarters of them singletons. Study-level points and caveats: Cord blood and pancreas showed broadly similar TRB gene family usage. In IPEX, the enrichment was taken to support antigen-driven autoimmunity before birth. Compared with cord blood, pancreas showed oligoclonal TCR enrichment, some clones over 100-fold.

The V end lost 0 bases, the J end lost 4 bases, and 8 bases lay between the germline ends. Germline V gene lookup returns CDR1 LNHDA and CDR2 SQIVND (reference sequence). This CDR3 spans 14 amino acids. The J gene is TRBJ2-3, the V gene TRBV19; perhaps D is TRBD1 or TRBD2 (5 bases each). This sequence originates from a male donor with IPEX syndrome. Material: pancreas tissue. In DNA, the CDR3 is TGTGCCAGTAGTATAGACGGGGACCCAGATACGCAGTATTTT. It specifies CASSIDGDPDTQYF.